This T cell receptor (beta chain) was documented in a study of metastatic and nonmetastatic thyroid tumors (dated by TCRdb to the early 2020s). Background on the whole study: The researchers compared repertoires between peripheral blood samples and tumor or nodule tissue samples from patients with malignant or benign thyroid disease.

No patient had received any treatment before thyroid surgery. Patient clinical samples collected from 2012 to 2018 were retrospectively analysed using T-cell receptor beta sequencing. Library preparation used PCR. The listed sequencing device is Illumina HiSeq 4000. High-throughput sequencing was used to profile the CDR3 region of the TCR beta-chain in every patient. As for how the authors treated the data: A classifier to discriminate distant-metastatic papillary thyroid cancer patients was built from CDR3 differences across clinicopathological groups. The Shannon index was used to assess repertoire diversity, and the Morisita-Horn index was used to assess tumor-blood repertoire similarity. The raw public reads went through TCRdb reprocessing: fastp at Q25, MiXCR clone calling, in-frame beta chains kept. The V and J calls come from TCRdb's annotation, not from the publication. This sample gives about 69,000 clones in total; 13% to 15% of them show up just once. Over 6.5% of the sample is taken by the ten largest.

Including cysteine and phenylalanine, the CDR3 has 15 amino acids. Only the CDR3 portion is preserved as DNA: 45 bases, with reading frame beginning at the first base. CDR1 and CDR2 were assigned from the germline V gene (reference sequence) as SSHAT and FNYEAQ. This clone was seen more than once but under ten times. The target of this receptor is not known. The junction differs from germline at one of its ends, possibly a read error. On the study overall, not on this receptor specifically: In both blood and tumor samples, TCR beta diversity was reported to be significantly higher in malignant tumors than in benign nodules.

This sequence uses TRBV7-7 and TRBJ2-1; the best D guess is TRBD2, with 6 bases matching. Material: blood. The TCR comes from a male donor with papillary thyroid cancer or a benign thyroid nodule (not recorded which). Some clones in this sample may be carry-over from other donors' samples. The sequence in DNA is TGTGCTAGCAGCTTAGGCGGGACCACTCTTTGTGAGCAGTTCTTC. Its coded protein is CASSLGGTTLCEQFF.